Below, 20 T cell receptor beta chains from the same sample are listed, as sequenced in a study of early stage breast cancer tumors (dated by TCRdb to about 2017). The method behind the library was the immunoSEQ multiplex PCR assay. The table comes from immuneACCESS by way of TCRdb, which keeps in-frame sequences with V and J called. Part of the clones is missing from these tables; in studies checked, under half for an unresolved V gene and the rest for unknown reasons. This sample has some 5,800 clones in its table, and roughly four fifths of those were observed once. The ten largest clonotypes hold 9.2% of the sample. The specimen was normal breast tissue next to the tumor. The receptors shown here come from a person in their forties with breast cancer.

The rearrangement joins TRBV7-2 to TRBJ2-3; 7 bases map to TRBD2. The germline V gene encodes CDR1 SGHTA and CDR2 FQGNSA. The CDR3 has 17 residues. V shed 4 bases, J shed 1 base, and the junction held 11 bases outside the gene matches. The DNA for the CDR3 is TGTGCCAGCAGCTCTGGGAGGGGAGGGCGGGGCACAGATACGCAGTATTTT. Amino acids: CASSSGRGGRGTDTQYF.

The chain is built from TRBV18 and TRBJ2-7, with D possibly TRBD2 on 6 matching bases. V lost 0 bases to trimming and J lost 7 bases, with 10 bases between them. The CDR3 sequence is 13 residues long. Germline CDR1 is KGHSH and CDR2 is LQKENI. The CDR3 here is CASSPPQAGEQYF. Written as DNA, the CDR3 is TGTGCCAGCTCACCACCGCAGGCGGGGGAGCAGTACTTC.

The genes are TRBV5-4 and TRBJ2-4; either TRBD1 or TRBD2 may supply D (6 bases each). The CDR3 length is 17 residues. The germline CDR1 and CDR2 sequences are SGHNT and YYREEE (reference sequence). The V end lost 6 bases, the J end lost 0 bases, and 19 bases lay between the germline ends. CDR3 in amino acids: CASTVGGGPLAKNIQYF. In DNA, the CDR3 is TGTGCCAGCACAGTGGGGGGCGGGCCCCTAGCCAAAAACATTCAGTACTTC.

The V and J genes are TRBV7-2 and TRBJ2-5; D not resolved. The CDR3 runs to 16 residues. The V end was cut by 0 bases, the J end by 4 bases, with 15 bases between. CDR1 is SGHTA, CDR2 FQGNSA, per germline. CDR3 nucleotides: TGTGCCAGCAGCTTAGCGTCGGGCAGCTACCGAGAGACCCAGTACTTC. Its protein product is CASSLASGSYRETQYF.

This clone was seen a few times. V usage is TRBV5-4 and J usage is TRBJ2-7; 8 bases align to TRBD2. The V segment lost 4 bases and the J segment 5 bases; nucleotides outside the gene matches: 8. CDR1 and CDR2 from the germline V gene are SGHNT and YYREEE (reference sequence). This CDR3 is built from 14 residues. CDR3 residues: CASSHPGLGNEQYF. CDR3 bases: TGTGCCAGCAGCCATCCGGGACTAGGGAACGAGCAGTACTTC.

The chain combines TRBV6-6 with TRBJ2-5; D unresolved. The V and J ends lost 0 bases and 1 base respectively, with 9 bases between them. The germline V gene has CDR1 MNHNY and CDR2 SVGAGI (reference sequence). The CDR3 runs 15 residues. The CDR3 is CASSYSRLVQETQYF. As DNA, the CDR3 is TGTGCCAGCAGTTACTCGCGCCTGGTCCAAGAGACCCAGTACTTC.

The rearrangement links TRBV6-6 to TRBJ1-5, with D possibly being TRBD1 (5 bases). The germline gives CDR1 MNHNY, CDR2 SVGAGI (reference sequence). Trimming took off 6 bases at V and 5 bases at J, with 14 bases between the two ends. The CDR3 has 14 residues. DNA for the CDR3: TGTGCCAGCAGACCCGGACATCAGGATCAGCCCCAGCATTTT. Translation gives CASRPGHQDQPQHF.

V usage is TRBV5-7 and J usage is TRBJ1-1; TRBD1 matches 12 bases. TRBV5-7 has ORF status, its function being uncertain. This CDR3 region has 17 residues. The trim removed 4 bases at V and 4 bases at J, leaving 11 bases unmatched. CDR3 amino acids: CASSRDRGHPEVTEAFF. In DNA form, the CDR3 reads TGTGCCAGCAGCCGGGACAGGGGGCACCCCGAGGTCACTGAAGCTTTCTTT.

The rearrangement joins TRBV27 to TRBJ1-5; TRBD1 agrees at 12 bases. The V segment lost 5 bases and the J segment 6 bases; nucleotides outside the gene matches: 11. Germline V gene lookup returns CDR1 MNHEY and CDR2 SMNVEV (reference sequence). The CDR3 consists of 17 residues. The CDR3 spells CASSPGTGGGFGQPQHF. The CDR3 coding sequence is TGTGCCAGCAGTCCCGGGACAGGGGGCGGGTTCGGTCAGCCCCAGCATTTT.

This clone was counted a few times. The genes are TRBV19 and TRBJ1-5; D not certain. V lost 4 bases to trimming and J lost 4 bases, with 11 bases between them. Germline V gene sequence: CDR1 LNHDA, CDR2 SQIVND (reference sequence). The CDR3 contains 14 residues. This chain's CDR3 is CASSTSPGNQPQHF. DNA for the CDR3: TGTGCCAGTAGTACAAGTCCGGGGAATCAGCCCCAGCATTTT.

This chain links TRBV7-9 with TRBJ2-3, with 10 bases identical to TRBD1. CDR1 is SEHNR, CDR2 FQNEAQ, per germline (reference sequence). This CDR3 contains 16 residues. Trimming cost V 5 bases and J 3 bases; bases outside gene matches: 8. The CDR3 nucleotides are TGTGCCAGCAGCCACCGGGACAGGGGTAGGACAGATACGCAGTATTTT. This gives the protein CASSHRDRGRTDTQYF.

A few counts support this clone. The V gene is TRBV6-5, the J gene TRBJ1-2; D remains ambiguous. This CDR3 region has 14 residues. In germline, CDR1 is MNHEY, CDR2 SVGAGI. With 7 bases removed from V and 3 bases from J, the gap between germline ends came to 15 bases. This chain's CDR3 is CASTPGGSYYGYTF. In nucleotides, the CDR3 is TGTGCCAGCACCCCTGGAGGGTCCTACTATGGCTACACCTTC.

CDR3 amino acids: CAFSLSGNTIYF. The CDR3, as DNA: TGTGCCTTCAGTCTCTCTGGAAACACCATATATTTT. V and J are TRBV30 and TRBJ1-3, with no clear D. V was clipped by 7 bases and J by 0 bases, with 7 bases between them. The CDR3 loop spans 12 amino acids. Germline values: CDR1 GTSNPN, CDR2 SVGIG (reference sequence).

The chain joins TRBV5-4 to TRBJ2-1, with D uncertain. The CDR3 is made up of 15 amino acids. Germline V CDR1 and CDR2: SGHNT, YYREEE (reference sequence). Trimming removed 4 bases at V and 5 bases at J, with 16 bases between. CDR3 in amino acids: CASSPAGGFDNEQFF. The CDR3 region has the DNA TGTGCCAGCAGCCCGGCCGGCGGCTTCGACAATGAGCAGTTCTTC.

The CDR3 spells CASSELAGGEETQYF. Written as DNA, the CDR3 is TGTGCCAGCAGTGAACTAGCGGGAGGCGAAGAGACCCAGTACTTC. This rearrangement joins TRBV6-1 to TRBJ2-5; 11 bases align to TRBD2. J was trimmed by 3 bases and V by 2 bases; bases with no gene match: 2. Germline CDR1 is MNHNS and CDR2 is SASEGT. CDR3 length: 15 residues.

The genes are TRBV20-1 and TRBJ2-3; D unclear. The germline CDR1 and CDR2 sequences are DFQATT and SNEGSKA (reference sequence). CDR3 length: 11 amino acids. The V gene lost 0 bases and the J gene lost 6 bases, with 4 bases spanning the gap. DNA for the CDR3: TGCAGTGCTAGAGACGGGGATACGCAGTATTTT. Amino acids: CSARDGDTQYF.

The J gene is TRBJ2-3, the V gene TRBV5-8, with no clear D. This CDR3 has 14 residues. In germline, CDR1 is SGHTS, CDR2 YDEGEE. Trimming took 1 base from V and 2 from J, leaving 8 bases between them. The CDR3 DNA sequence: TGTGCCAGCAGCTTGTGGCAGGCCACAGATACGCAGTATTTT. This gives the protein CASSLWQATDTQYF. Full variable domain (missing parts from reference TRBV5-8 and TRBJ2-3): EAGVTQSPTHLIKTRGQQATLRCSPISGHTSVYWYQQALGLGLQFLLWYDEGEERNRGNFPPRFSGRQFPNYSSELNVNALELEDSALYLCASSLWQATDTQYFGPGTRLTVL.

This chain uses TRBV6-4 with TRBJ2-2; D remains unclear. The CDR3 consists of 14 residues. The V and J ends lost 0 bases and 2 bases respectively, with 4 bases between them. Germline V gene lookup returns CDR1 MRHNA and CDR2 SNTAGT. CDR3 residues: CASSDSTNTGELFF. The CDR3 region has the DNA TGTGCCAGCAGTGACTCGACAAACACCGGGGAGCTGTTTTTT.

The chain employs TRBV29-1 and TRBJ1-1; possible D gene TRBD1, 6 bases. The CDR3 spans 13 residues. Germline assignment: CDR1 SQVTM and CDR2 ANQGSEA. V lost 4 bases and J lost 6, with 15 bases in between. Written as DNA, the CDR3 is TGCAGCGTTGCCCACGGACAGCATGCTGAAGCTTTCTTT. This gives the protein CSVAHGQHAEAFF.

The chain combines TRBV4-1 with TRBJ1-4; D might be TRBD1 (6 bases). With 3 bases removed from V and 0 bases from J, the gap between germline ends came to 14 bases. The CDR3 consists of 17 residues. CDR1 MGHRA and CDR2 YSYEKL come from the germline V gene. The CDR3 DNA reads as TGCGCCAGCAGCCAGCTACAGGGCCTTGCAACTAATGAAAAACTGTTTTTT. This encodes CASSQLQGLATNEKLFF.